This TCR beta chain was captured by sequencing in a study of T cell responses to AZD1222 COVID-19 vaccine. Assay: immunoSEQ multiplex PCR; the TCRdb copy retains only in-frame clones and omits some. The sample comprises over 75,000 clones, roughly nine tenths of which are singletons, and about 31% rests with the top ten. Points from the study as a whole: Among vaccine-associated CD4 TCRs, coverage spanned spike, with dominance at 160-218 and 743-854.

This clone was seen more than once but under ten times. The antigen is not known. This sequence was found in an adult in good health. This specimen was peripheral blood, taken on day 0 of AZD1222 vaccination.

The chain's CDR3 is CASGNQFF. The CDR3 coding sequence is TGTGCCAGCGGGAACCAGTTCTTC. This chain links TRBV7-2 with TRBJ2-1, with D unresolved. V was clipped by 8 bases and J by 13 bases, with 6 bases between them. Germline V CDR1 and CDR2: SGHTA, FQGNSA. The CDR3 is 8 residues long.